The 23 T cell receptor beta chains listed next were all sequenced from one sample in a study of post-analysis software for immune sequencing data. The study, taken as a whole, reports: TRBV5-6, TRBV5-1 and TRBV20-1 were among roughly 5 TRBV segments more frequent in patients than controls.

cDNA libraries for TCR beta contained unique molecular identifiers. TCRdb called the PCR reads again in MiXCR, with one record for every CDR3 protein. The sample carries hundreds of thousands of distinct CDR3 sequences, less than 35% recorded once. Their antigens remain unidentified. Sequenced: blood. These receptor sequences come from a girl between 10 and 17 years old with multiple sclerosis.

The rearrangement links TRBV7-2 to TRBJ2-5; 7 bases align to TRBD2. V gave up 1 base and J gave up 9 bases; unmatched junction bases: 14. CDR3 length: 16 amino acids. Germline loops: CDR1 SGHTA, CDR2 FQGNSA. DNA of the CDR3: TGTGCCAGCAGCTTAGGCCTGTCGCGGCGGGAGTCGGCCCAGTACTTC. This encodes CASSLGLSRRESAQYF. Based on the CDR3 plus reference TRBV7-2 and TRBJ2-5, the full variable domain is GAGVSQSPSNKVTEKGKDVELRCDPISGHTALYWYRQSLGQGLEFLIYFQGNSAPDKSGLPSDRFSAERTGGSVSTLTIQRTQQEDSAVYLCASSLGLSRRESAQYFGPGTRLLVL.

A note on this clonotype: The junction departs from germline at one end; a sequencing error may be responsible. The V gene is TRBV25-1, the J gene TRBJ2-5, with 7 bases aligning to TRBD1. The better agreement between TRBJ2-7 and the DNA end casts doubt on the J call. Germline V gene data show CDR1 as MGHDK and CDR2 as SYGVNS. The CDR3 loop spans 14 amino acids. The CDR3 region is CASGEWTGLDEQYF. Here the CDR3 DNA reads TGTGCCAGCGGTGAATGGACAGGCCTAGACGAGCAGTACTTC.

For this clonotype: At one boundary the junction diverges from the germline segment, which might be a read error. This rearrangement joins TRBV20-1 to TRBJ2-1, with TRBD2 matching 7 bases. Germline CDR1 reads DFQATT; CDR2 reads SNEGSKA (reference sequence). The CDR3 loop spans 12 amino acids. CDR3 loop: CSAMTSYNEQVF. The CDR3 DNA reads as TGCAGTGCCATGACTAGCTACAATGAGCAGGTCTTC.

A note on this clonotype: Germline and junction disagree at one end, which may indicate a read error. V gene TRBV5-1 combines with J gene TRBJ1-1; D gene uncertain. This CDR3 region has 11 residues. Per the germline V gene, CDR1 is SGHRS and CDR2 is YFSETQ. As DNA, the CDR3 is TGTGCCAGCAGCTTGGGTAGTGAAGCTTTCTTT. It translates to CASSLGSEAFF. Full variable domain (outside the CDR3, taken from reference TRBV5-1 and TRBJ1-1): KAGVTQTPRYLIKTRGQQVTLSCSPISGHRSVSWYQQTPGQGLQFLFEYFSETQRNKGNFPGRFSGRQFSNSRSEMNVSTLELGDSALYLCASSLGSEAFFGQGTRLTVV.

V gene TRBV20-1 combines with J gene TRBJ2-5; 11 positions match TRBD2. Germline CDR1 and CDR2: DFQATT and SNEGSKA (reference sequence). V was pared by 6 bases and J by 5 bases, with 11 bases of the junction left unmatched. The CDR3 is 15 amino acids. CDR3: CSAGTSGSLGETQYF. The CDR3 DNA is TGCAGTGCCGGAACTAGCGGGAGTTTGGGTGAGACCCAGTACTTC.

The rearrangement links TRBV6-5 to TRBJ2-7; 13 bases line up with TRBD2. The CDR3 runs to 15 residues. Germline values: CDR1 MNHEY, CDR2 SVGAGI. J lost 6 bases, V lost 6 bases, and 8 bases had no gene match. In nucleotides, the CDR3 is TGTGCCAGCAGATGGACTAGCGGGAGTTACGGCGAGCAGTACTTC. Its protein is CASRWTSGSYGEQYF.

A few counts support this clonotype. The rearrangement joins TRBV2 to TRBJ2-1; 12 bases line up with TRBD2. CDR1 is SNHLY, CDR2 FYNNEI, per germline. Losses at the gene ends were 11 bases for V and 7 bases for J; bases not matched to a gene: 12. This CDR3 has 15 residues. The CDR3 region is CAGKSSGGARNEQFF. The CDR3 DNA reads TGTGCCGGAAAGTCTAGCGGGGGGGCGAGGAATGAGCAGTTCTTC.

The rearrangement joins TRBV5-6 to TRBJ1-2; D perhaps matches TRBD1 (6 bases). From germline, CDR1 is SGHDT and CDR2 YYEEEE. Trimming stripped 2 bases from V and 12 bases from J, with 17 bases between. This CDR3 has 13 amino acids. CDR3 loop: CASSFFGGGGHTF. The DNA for the CDR3 is TGTGCCAGCAGCTTTTTCGGGGGCGGCGGCCACACCTTC.

This clonotype was seen only a few times. The chain combines TRBV10-3 with TRBJ2-1; 13 nucleotides line up with TRBD2. Germline V gene sequence: CDR1 ENHRY, CDR2 SYGVKD. This CDR3 is built from 14 residues. The V segment lost 10 bases and the J segment 8 bases; nucleotides outside the gene matches: 8. CDR3 bases: TGTGCCACCACCGGGACTAGCGGGGTGGATGAGCAGTTCTTC. Translated, it gives CATTGTSGVDEQFF.

This clonotype was seen a handful of times. V and J are TRBV28 and TRBJ2-5, with D tentatively TRBD1 or TRBD2 (5 bases each). Germline V gives CDR1 MDHEN, CDR2 SYDVKM. V lost 6 bases, J lost 11 bases, and 22 bases lay in between. This CDR3 is 14 amino acids long. The CDR3 sequence: CASRPHWGRIEQYF. The CDR3 DNA follows: TGTGCCAGCAGACCCCATTGGGGACGCATAGAGCAGTACTTC. Drawing the rest from reference TRBV28 and TRBJ2-5, the complete variable domain is DVKVTQSSRYLVKRTGEKVFLECVQDMDHENMFWYRQDPGLGLRLIYFSYDVKMKEKGDIPEGYSVSREKKERFSLILESASTNQTSMYLCASRPHWGRIEQYFGPGTRLLVL.

The chain has TRBV29-1 and TRBJ2-2, with D tentatively TRBD1 (5 bases). Trimming stripped 6 bases from V and 5 bases from J, with 19 bases between. The CDR3 extends over 15 amino acids. CDR1 is SQVTM and CDR2 is ANQGSEA in the germline V gene. CDR3 residues: CSVRQLPTSTGELFF. The CDR3 DNA reads TGCAGCGTCCGACAGCTTCCCACTTCGACCGGGGAGCTGTTTTTT.

This clonotype showed up many times. The chain carries TRBV10-3 and TRBJ2-7; TRBD2 matches at 9 bases. The CDR3 has 15 residues. The V gene end was trimmed by 7 bases and the J gene end by 6 bases; junction bases not matched to a gene: 13. Germline V lookup: CDR1 ENHRY, CDR2 SYGVKD. CDR3 DNA: TGTGCCATCACTGAACGACCGGGACTAGCTGGCGAGCAGTACTTC. This translates into CAITERPGLAGEQYF.

This clonotype has a handful of counts. The rearrangement joins TRBV29-1 to TRBJ2-5; TRBD2 might be the D (6 bases). The V and J ends lost 8 bases and 1 base respectively, with 14 bases between them. The germline V gene has CDR1 SQVTM and CDR2 ANQGSEA. This CDR3 has 13 residues. The CDR3: CSLLWGVQETQYF. In DNA, the CDR3 is TGCAGCCTCTTGTGGGGGGTCCAAGAGACCCAGTACTTC.

This clonotype has a handful of counts. The chain links TRBV5-1 to TRBJ2-4; possibly TRBD1 for D (5 bases). V lost 4 bases and J lost 3, with 14 bases in between. Germline V CDR1 and CDR2: SGHRS, YFSETQ. This CDR3 has 15 amino acids. Here the CDR3 reads CASSPKDKSKNIQYF. The CDR3 DNA sequence: TGCGCCAGCAGCCCGAAGGACAAGAGCAAAAACATTCAGTACTTC. Full variable domain (missing parts from reference TRBV5-1 and TRBJ2-4): KAGVTQTPRYLIKTRGQQVTLSCSPISGHRSVSWYQQTPGQGLQFLFEYFSETQRNKGNFPGRFSGRQFSNSRSEMNVSTLELGDSALYLCASSPKDKSKNIQYFGAGTRLSVL.

Notes on this clonotype: Possible read error: a much larger clone is one base away. The rearrangement uses TRBV15 and TRBJ2-5; D might be TRBD1 (5 bases). This CDR3 has 15 amino acids. Germline CDR1 and CDR2: LNHNV and YYDKDF (reference sequence). The CDR3: CAASRDIGPHETQYF. The CDR3 DNA is TGTGCCGCCAGCAGGGATATAGGCCCGCATGAGACCCAGTACTTC.

The chain joins TRBV10-3 to TRBJ1-1; D is possibly TRBD1 (6 bases). CDR3 length equals 11 residues. CDR1 ENHRY and CDR2 SYGVKD come from the germline V gene. Trimming shortened V by 11 bases and J by 5 bases, and 12 bases separated the two germline ends. CDR3 coding DNA: TGTGCCTCCGGGGGGCGGACTGAAGCTTTCTTT. This sequence encodes CASGGRTEAFF.

The V and J genes are TRBV28 and TRBJ1-2; maybe TRBD1 (5 bases). The germline gives CDR1 MDHEN, CDR2 SYDVKM. There are 13 residues in the CDR3. Trimming left V 8 bases short and J 4 bases short, with 14 bases between. CDR3 DNA: TGTGCCAGCGGGGCACCGTCCCCCTATGGCTACACCTTC. Its protein is CASGAPSPYGYTF.

The chain carries TRBV10-3 and TRBJ2-3, with TRBD1 matching over 7 bases. Unmatched junction bases numbered 12, after V lost 8 bases and J lost 4 bases. Germline V gene lookup returns CDR1 ENHRY and CDR2 SYGVKD. The CDR3 extends over 15 amino acids. The CDR3 here is CAIRPGDRSPDTQYF. Here the CDR3 DNA reads TGTGCCATCCGACCTGGGGACAGAAGTCCAGATACGCAGTATTTT.

The rearrangement links TRBV29-1 to TRBJ2-2; 8 bases line up with TRBD2. Germline trimming cut 2 bases from V and 5 bases from J; bases unmatched to any gene: 7. Germline lookup yields CDR1 SQVTM and CDR2 ANQGSEA. The CDR3 runs to 15 residues. The DNA for the CDR3 is TGCAGCGTTGAAATGGTAGCGGGGCATACCGGGGAGCTGTTTTTT. Translation: CSVEMVAGHTGELFF.

V is TRBV27 and J is TRBJ2-3; 7 bases are shared with TRBD2. With 6 bases clipped from V and 4 bases from J, the junction kept 7 bases outside the gene matches. CDR3 length: 14 residues. Germline V gene sequence: CDR1 MNHEY, CDR2 SMNVEV (reference sequence). The CDR3 sequence is CASSPGRSPDTQYF. CDR3 nucleotides: TGTGCCAGCAGCCCCGGGAGGTCTCCAGATACGCAGTATTTT.

The chain combines TRBV10-2 with TRBJ2-2; 7 bases fit TRBD2. Germline CDR1 and CDR2: WSHSY and SAAADI. This CDR3 contains 15 residues. The V segment lost 3 bases and the J segment 4 bases; nucleotides outside the gene matches: 5. The CDR3 spells CASSDTGGPTGELFF. The CDR3, as DNA: TGCGCCAGCAGTGATACGGGAGGACCCACCGGGGAGCTGTTTTTT.

This chain connects TRBV20-1 to TRBJ2-1; possible D gene TRBD2, 5 bases. With 8 bases removed from V and 8 bases from J, the gap between germline ends came to 16 bases. Germline V gene lookup returns CDR1 DFQATT and CDR2 SNEGSKA (reference sequence). This CDR3 contains 12 residues. The DNA for the CDR3 is TGCAGTCCATCCCCTCGTAGCGATGAGCAGTTCTTC. This translates into CSPSPRSDEQFF.

The rearrangement links TRBV2 to TRBJ2-4, with 11 bases aligning to TRBD1. This CDR3 has 16 amino acids. With 4 bases clipped from V and 9 bases from J, the junction kept 11 bases outside the gene matches. The germline V gene has CDR1 SNHLY and CDR2 FYNNEI. The DNA for the CDR3 is TGTGCCAGCAGTGCTTCCCGGACAGGGGGCCTAGGCATTCAGTACTTC. Translated: CASSASRTGGLGIQYF.